This T cell receptor (beta chain) was recorded in a study of blood T cell repertoires in COVID-19. Libraries were prepared by immunoSEQ multiplex PCR; TCRdb keeps only in-frame clonotypes and omits some of them. The profile shows roughly 70,000 clones, 80% of them singletons. This receptor was obtained from a man in his sixties or seventies who had recovered from COVID-19. Sequenced sample: peripheral blood.

The CDR3 region has the DNA TGTGCCTGGAGTGGGGCTAACCAAGAGACCCAGTACTTC. This encodes CAWSGANQETQYF. This chain uses TRBV30 with TRBJ2-5; D uncertain. Deletions cut 1 base from V and 0 bases from J, with 6 bases between. The CDR3 is 13 residues long. Germline loops: CDR1 GTSNPN, CDR2 SVGIG (reference sequence).